This TCR beta chain was captured in a study of cytomegalovirus exposure and HLA in healthy donors. A note on this clone: The antigen remains unidentified.

General study results and limits: Many donors carried some public TCRs, although rarity characterized most TCR sequences. The tendency of first-cohort TCR clusters to co-occur in the approximately 110 validation repertoires was the finding of a later analysis.

Profiling relied on immunoSEQ multiplex PCR, and the TCRdb table lists in-frame clones only, not all of them. The sample has roughly 52,000 clones; around 90% are singletons. V was shortened by 5 bases and J by 1 base, with 8 bases between the two germline ends. The CDR3 loop spans 13 amino acids. The V gene's germline CDR1 is LNHDA and CDR2 SQIVND (reference sequence). Sequenced material: PBMCs. V gene TRBV19 combines with J gene TRBJ1-1; D may be TRBD1 (5 bases). The sequence came from a man younger than 35 in good health and CMV-seronegative. The CDR3 region has the DNA TGTGCCAGTAGTCCACAGGAGAACACTGAAGCTTTCTTT. Protein: CASSPQENTEAFF.